These T cell receptor beta chains were read from a single sample in a study of CD8+ T cells in alopecia areata. The repertoire was sequenced with immunoSEQ multiplex PCR; TCRdb's copy has only in-frame clones and lacks some. The sample has roughly 100,000 clones, roughly 64% seen once. The sequencing here drew on CD8+ T cells sorted from blood, taken at week 4, from a patient treated with tofacitinib. These receptors all stem from a human donor with alopecia areata. Both conserved end residues are part of each CDR3. D genes are given only for firm matches. Some rows have no size entry. The others give once, few or many, or a class for an expanded clone.

TRBV28	once	NA	TRBJ2-5	TGTGCCAGCAGTACCCGGGACGTTCTAGGCAGGGAGACCCAGTACTTC	CASSTRDVLGRETQYF
TRBV15	NA	TRBD2	TRBJ2-7	TGTGCCACCAGCGAGGGTAGCGGGAGTAACTACGAGCAGTACTTC	CATSEGSGSNYEQYF
TRBV27	few	TRBD1	TRBJ1-2	TGTGCCAGCAGTTTTACAGGGGGCGTTGGCTATGGCTACACCTTC	CASSFTGGVGYGYTF
TRBV29-1	NA	NA	TRBJ1-4	TGCAGCGTGCATGGAGGTGAAAAACTGTTTTTT	CSVHGGEKLFF
TRBV7-9	NA	NA	TRBJ2-7	TGTGCCAGCAGCTTCTCCTACGAGCAGTACTTC	CASSFSYEQYF
TRBV7-9	NA	TRBD2	TRBJ2-3	TGTGCCAGCAGCCCGCGGGATGGCGGGAGTACTATCATGCAGTATTTT	CASSPRDGGSTIMQYF
TRBV29-1	few	NA	TRBJ2-7	TGCAGCGTTGGAGCGTTACAGGCGCACGAGCAGTACTTC	CSVGALQAHEQYF
TRBV29-1	NA	NA	TRBJ1-2	TGCAGCGTTGAAGATCAGAGGGGCGTTGGCTATGGCTACACCTTC	CSVEDQRGVGYGYTF
TRBV5-1	NA	TRBD1	TRBJ2-7	TGCGCCAGCAGTGCAGGGGGCGCGTACGAGCAGTACTTC	CASSAGGAYEQYF
TRBV4-1	NA	NA	TRBJ1-2	TGCGCCAGCAGCCAAGAGTTGGACTATGGCTACACCTTC	CASSQELDYGYTF
TRBV19	NA	TRBD2	TRBJ2-3	TGTGCCAGTAGCGGAATAGGCGGGAGTCTCACAGATACGCAGTATTTT	CASSGIGGSLTDTQYF
TRBV7-9	NA	TRBD2	TRBJ2-2	TGTGCCAGCAGCTTAGCCGCGGGGGAGGCCACCGGGGAGCTGTTTTTT	CASSLAAGEATGELFF
TRBV9	few	NA	TRBJ2-5	TGTGCCAGCAGCGGCAGGGTTGCGGAGACCCAGTACTTC	CASSGRVAETQYF
TRBV7-2	NA	NA	TRBJ1-2	TGTGCCAGCAGTTTCTCCTCATTCGTACAGGACGAGGATGGCTACACCTTC	CASSFSSFVQDEDGYTF
TRBV5-1	NA	NA	TRBJ2-5	TGCGCCAGCCGCCCCCCGGGGGGCCCTAGGGAGACCCAGTACTTC	CASRPPGGPRETQYF
TRBV28	NA	NA	TRBJ2-5	TGTGCCAGCACGCCGACCGTAATTTCGGAGACCCAGTACTTC	CASTPTVISETQYF
TRBV2	NA	TRBD1	TRBJ2-3	TGTGCCAGCAGTGCCAGGGACAGGGAGATCACAGATACGCAGTATTTT	CASSARDREITDTQYF
TRBV5-6	NA	TRBD1	TRBJ2-1	TGTGCCAGCAGCTACCCGGGACAGGGGGCGCGGTTCTACAATGAGCAGTTCTTC	CASSYPGQGARFYNEQFF
TRBV5-6	NA	NA	TRBJ2-7	TGTGCCAGCAGCTTGGTTGGTACCGCCTACGAGCAGTACTTC	CASSLVGTAYEQYF
TRBV29-1	once	NA	TRBJ2-5	TGCAGCGTTGAAGGCATTGGGGCCATTCAAGAGACCCAGTACTTC	CSVEGIGAIQETQYF
TRBV29-1	NA	TRBD2	TRBJ2-5	TGCAGCGCACTCACCCTCCCACTAGCGAATATTCAAGAGACCCAGTACTTC	CSALTLPLANIQETQYF
TRBV27	NA	TRBD1	TRBJ1-2	TGTGCCAGCAGTTTGGCCGGGACAGGGCTGTATGGCTACACCTTC	CASSLAGTGLYGYTF
TRBV2	NA	NA	TRBJ1-5	TGTGCCAGCTTCGGGGGCTATAGCAATCAGCCCCAGCATTTT	CASFGGYSNQPQHF
TRBV29-1	NA	TRBD1	TRBJ1-5	TGCAGCGTTGAGCTAGGACAGGGCAATCAGCCCCAGCATTTT	CSVELGQGNQPQHF
TRBV9	NA	TRBD1	TRBJ2-5	TGTGCCAGCAGCGTAGCACCGAGGAGGACAGGGGAACAAGAGACCCAGTACTTC	CASSVAPRRTGEQETQYF
TRBV28	few	NA	TRBJ2-7	TGTGCCAGCAGTTTCGGGGGTATCCACGAGCAGTACTTC	CASSFGGIHEQYF
TRBV29-1	once	TRBD2	TRBJ2-1	TGCAGCATTGAAGGACTAGCGGGGTACTACAATGAGCAGTTCTTC	CSIEGLAGYYNEQFF
TRBV4-3	few	NA	TRBJ1-5	TGCGCCAGCAGCCAAGTGGCCGGCTCGGAGCCCCAGCATTTT	CASSQVAGSEPQHF
TRBV5-1	NA	TRBD1	TRBJ1-1	TGCGCCAGTACCGGGACAGTGAACACTGAAGCTTTCTTT	CASTGTVNTEAFF
TRBV5-5	NA	NA	TRBJ2-1	TGTGCCAGCAGCTTCGACTCTTACAATGAGCAGTTCTTC	CASSFDSYNEQFF
TRBV29-1	NA	NA	TRBJ1-1	TGCAGCGTTGATGCGGTGATCGGGCTAGCTTTCTTT	CSVDAVIGLAFF
TRBV5-6	few	TRBD2	TRBJ2-2	TGTGCCAGCAGCGACGGACTAGCGGGAGTCCTCGGGGAGCTGTTTTTT	CASSDGLAGVLGELFF
TRBV5-6	NA	NA	TRBJ2-7	TGTGCCAGCAGCAGCGGCCTAAGCTCCTACGAGCAGTACTTC	CASSSGLSSYEQYF
TRBV2	NA	NA	TRBJ2-6	TGTGCCAGCAGCGACCGATCTGGGGCCAACGTCCTGACTTTC	CASSDRSGANVLTF
TRBV7-2	NA	NA	TRBJ2-3	TGTGCCAGCAGCCCCTCTAACACAGATACGCAGTATTTT	CASSPSNTDTQYF
TRBV29-1	NA	NA	TRBJ2-7	TGCAGCGTGGGGGTAGTGGGGGTTGGCACCTACGAGCAGTACTTC	CSVGVVGVGTYEQYF
TRBV29-1	few	NA	TRBJ2-5	TGCAGCGTTGAAGATTTTTCGGAGGTGGAGCAAGAGACCCAGTACTTC	CSVEDFSEVEQETQYF
TRBV30	few	NA	TRBJ1-2	TGTGCCTGGAGCTCGGGTCACCTGAATGGCTACACCTTC	CAWSSGHLNGYTF
TRBV6-6	NA	NA	TRBJ1-2	TGTGCCAGCAGTGATGGACCGAGGTATGGCTACACCTTC	CASSDGPRYGYTF
TRBV27	NA	NA	TRBJ1-1	TGTGCCAGCAGTTTAAGGGATCGCACTGAAGCTTTCTTT	CASSLRDRTEAFF
TRBV7-2	NA	TRBD1	TRBJ2-7	TGTGCCAGCAGCGTCCCCGGGACAGCGCCTTCCTACGAGCAGTACTTC	CASSVPGTAPSYEQYF
TRBV9	NA	NA	TRBJ2-7	TGTGCCAGCAGCCTAGGGAACGAGCAGTACTTC	CASSLGNEQYF
TRBV7-6	once	TRBD1	TRBJ1-1	TGTGCCAGCAGTCCATACAGGGGGAACACTGAAGCTTTCTTT	CASSPYRGNTEAFF
TRBV4-1	NA	NA	TRBJ1-1	TGCGCCAGCAGCCAAGAGGGGTATGAAGCTTTCTTT	CASSQEGYEAFF
TRBV7-3	NA	NA	TRBJ1-5	TGTGCCAGCAGCTTAATTCAGTACAATCAGCCCCAGCATTTT	CASSLIQYNQPQHF
TRBV7-2	NA	TRBD2	TRBJ2-7	TGTGCCAGCAGCTTGACTAGCGGGGGGTACTCCTACGAGCAGTACTTC	CASSLTSGGYSYEQYF
TRBV14	NA	TRBD1	TRBJ2-1	TGTGCCAGCAGCCACCGGGACAGGGCAAAGGAGGGTGAGCAGTTCTTC	CASSHRDRAKEGEQFF
TRBV9	NA	NA	TRBJ2-3	TGTGCCAGCAGCGCTGCCTGGGGGGTCACAGATACGCAGTATTTT	CASSAAWGVTDTQYF
TRBV7-2	few	TRBD1	TRBJ2-3	TGTGCCAGCAGCTTAGCTAAGGGACAGGGGGCGAGGTATAGCACAGATACGCAGTATTTT	CASSLAKGQGARYSTDTQYF
TRBV7-9	NA	TRBD1	TRBJ2-7	TGTGCCAGCAGCCCACGGACAGGTGACTACGAGCAGTACTTC	CASSPRTGDYEQYF